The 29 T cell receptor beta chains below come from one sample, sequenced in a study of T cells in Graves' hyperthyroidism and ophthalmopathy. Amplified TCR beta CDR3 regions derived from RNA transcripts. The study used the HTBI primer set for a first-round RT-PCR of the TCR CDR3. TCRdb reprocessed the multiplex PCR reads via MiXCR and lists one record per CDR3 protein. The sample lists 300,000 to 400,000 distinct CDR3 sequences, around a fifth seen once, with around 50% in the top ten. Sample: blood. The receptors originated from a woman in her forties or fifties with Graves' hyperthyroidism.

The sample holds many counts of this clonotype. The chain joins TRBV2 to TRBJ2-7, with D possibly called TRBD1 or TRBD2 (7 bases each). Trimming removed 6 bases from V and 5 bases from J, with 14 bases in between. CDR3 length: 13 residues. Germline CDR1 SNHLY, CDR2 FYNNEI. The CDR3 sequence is CASRAGQQNEQYF. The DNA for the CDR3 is TGTGCCAGCAGAGCGGGACAGCAAAACGAGCAGTACTTC.

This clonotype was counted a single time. CDR3 residues: CSARDYASEKGTQYF. The CDR3 region has the DNA TGCAGTGCTAGAGATTACGCTAGCGAGAAGGGGACCCAGTACTTC. The J gene is TRBJ2-5, the V gene TRBV20-1; D perhaps matches TRBD2 (6 bases). The CDR3 length is 15 residues. The V gene lost 0 bases and the J gene lost 7 bases, with 18 bases spanning the gap. Germline CDR1 DFQATT, CDR2 SNEGSKA (reference sequence).

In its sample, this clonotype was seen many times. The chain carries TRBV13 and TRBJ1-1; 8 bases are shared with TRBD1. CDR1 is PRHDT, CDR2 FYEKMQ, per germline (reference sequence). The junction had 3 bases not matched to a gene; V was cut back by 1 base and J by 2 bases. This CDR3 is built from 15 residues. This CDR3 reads CASSLVTGGNTEAFF. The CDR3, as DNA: TGTGCCAGCAGCTTAGTAACAGGGGGTAACACTGAAGCTTTCTTT.

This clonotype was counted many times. The CDR3 nucleotides read TGTGCCAGCGGTCGACAGGGGGCCTATGAGCAGTTCTTC. Its translation: CASGRQGAYEQFF. The J gene is TRBJ2-1, the V gene TRBV11-3, with 10 bases lining up with TRBD1. Germline V gene sequence: CDR1 SGHNT, CDR2 YENEEA. The length of the CDR3 is 13 residues. The junction had 6 bases not matched to a gene; V was cut back by 8 bases and J by 8 bases.

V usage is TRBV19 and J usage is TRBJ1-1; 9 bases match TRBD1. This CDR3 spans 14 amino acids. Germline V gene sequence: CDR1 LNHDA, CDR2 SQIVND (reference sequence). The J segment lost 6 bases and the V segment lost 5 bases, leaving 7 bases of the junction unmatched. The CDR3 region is CASSFWDRVPEAFF. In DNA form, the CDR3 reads TGTGCCAGTAGTTTCTGGGACAGGGTTCCTGAAGCTTTCTTT.

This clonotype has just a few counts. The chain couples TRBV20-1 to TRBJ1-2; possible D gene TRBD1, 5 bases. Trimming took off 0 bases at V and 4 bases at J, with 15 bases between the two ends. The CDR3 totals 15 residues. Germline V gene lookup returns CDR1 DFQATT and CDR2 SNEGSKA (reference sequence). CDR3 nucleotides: TGCAGTGCTAGAGATCCGAGGGGAATGAGCTATGGCTACACCTTC. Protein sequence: CSARDPRGMSYGYTF.

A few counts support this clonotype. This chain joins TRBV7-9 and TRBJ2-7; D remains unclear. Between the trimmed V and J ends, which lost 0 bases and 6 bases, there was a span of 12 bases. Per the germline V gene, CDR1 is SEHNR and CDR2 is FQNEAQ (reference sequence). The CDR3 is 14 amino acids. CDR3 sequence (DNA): TGTGCCAGCAGCTTAGCCTCGGCCCGGATCGAGCAGTACTTC. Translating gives CASSLASARIEQYF.

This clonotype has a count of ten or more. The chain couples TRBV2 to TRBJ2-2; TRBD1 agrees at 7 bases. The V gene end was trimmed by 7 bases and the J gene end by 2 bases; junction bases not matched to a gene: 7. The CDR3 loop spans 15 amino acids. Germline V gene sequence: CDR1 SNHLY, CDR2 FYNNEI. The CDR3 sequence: CASNRQGLNTGELFF. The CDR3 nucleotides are TGTGCCAGCAACCGACAGGGATTAAACACCGGGGAGCTGTTTTTT.

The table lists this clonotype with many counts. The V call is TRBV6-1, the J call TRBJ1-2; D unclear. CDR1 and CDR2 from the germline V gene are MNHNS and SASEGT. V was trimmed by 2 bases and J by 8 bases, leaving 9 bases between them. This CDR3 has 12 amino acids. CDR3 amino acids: CASSEITTGYTF. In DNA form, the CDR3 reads TGTGCCAGCAGTGAAATAACGACCGGCTACACCTTC.

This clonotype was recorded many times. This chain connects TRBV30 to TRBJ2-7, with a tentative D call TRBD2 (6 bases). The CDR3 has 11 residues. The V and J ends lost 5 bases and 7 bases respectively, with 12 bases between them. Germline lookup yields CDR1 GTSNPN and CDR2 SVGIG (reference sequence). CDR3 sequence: CAWAAGGEQYF. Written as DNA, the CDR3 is TGTGCCTGGGCCGCCGGGGGAGAGCAGTACTTC.

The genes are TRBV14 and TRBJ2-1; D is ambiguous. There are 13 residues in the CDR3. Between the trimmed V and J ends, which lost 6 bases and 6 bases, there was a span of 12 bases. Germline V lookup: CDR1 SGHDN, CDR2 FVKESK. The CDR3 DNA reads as TGTGCCAGCAGTTCCCAGGTGGGCAATGAGCAGTTCTTC. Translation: CASSSQVGNEQFF.

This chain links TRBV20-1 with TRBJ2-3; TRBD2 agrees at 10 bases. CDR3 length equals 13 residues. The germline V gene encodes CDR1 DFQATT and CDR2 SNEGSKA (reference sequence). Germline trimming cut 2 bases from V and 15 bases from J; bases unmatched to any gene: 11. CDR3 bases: TGCAGTGCTAGATTTGGGACTAGCGCTATTTACTATTTT. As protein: CSARFGTSAIYYF.

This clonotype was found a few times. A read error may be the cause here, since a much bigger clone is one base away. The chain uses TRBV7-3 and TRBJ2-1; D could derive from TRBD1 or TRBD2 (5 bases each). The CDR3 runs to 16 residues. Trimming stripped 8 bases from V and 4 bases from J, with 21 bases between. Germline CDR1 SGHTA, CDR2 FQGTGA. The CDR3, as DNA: TGTGCCAGCGGCTATGGGACCAGGGTGTCGTACAATGAGCAGTTCTTC. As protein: CASGYGTRVSYNEQFF.

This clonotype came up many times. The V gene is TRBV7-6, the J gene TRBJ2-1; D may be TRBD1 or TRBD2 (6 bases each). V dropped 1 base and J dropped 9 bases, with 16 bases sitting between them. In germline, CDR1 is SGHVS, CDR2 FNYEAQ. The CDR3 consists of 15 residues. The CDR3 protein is CASSLGGAARGEQFF. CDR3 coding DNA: TGTGCCAGCAGCTTAGGCGGGGCGGCCAGGGGTGAGCAGTTCTTC.

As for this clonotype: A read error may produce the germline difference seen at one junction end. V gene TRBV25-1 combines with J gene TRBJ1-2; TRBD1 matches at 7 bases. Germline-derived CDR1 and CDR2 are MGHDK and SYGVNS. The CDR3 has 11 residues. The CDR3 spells CASSDMSGQSF. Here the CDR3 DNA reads TGTGCCAGCAGTGATATGTCGGGACAGTCCTTC.

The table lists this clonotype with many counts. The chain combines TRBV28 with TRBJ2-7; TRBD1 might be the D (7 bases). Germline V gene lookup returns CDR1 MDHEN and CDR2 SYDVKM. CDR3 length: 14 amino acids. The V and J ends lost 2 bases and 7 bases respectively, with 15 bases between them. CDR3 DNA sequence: TGTGCCAGCAGTTTAAGGCAGGGGGGTCGGGAGCAGTACTTC. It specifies CASSLRQGGREQYF.

CDR3 sequence: CASSTGTGKTEAFF. The CDR3, as DNA: TGTGCCAGTAGTACAGGGACAGGGAAAACTGAAGCTTTCTTT. J is TRBJ1-1 and V is TRBV19, with TRBD1 identical over 9 bases. V lost 4 bases and J lost 5; bases outside the gene matches: 5. The CDR3 consists of 14 residues. Germline-derived CDR1 and CDR2 are LNHDA and SQIVND (reference sequence).

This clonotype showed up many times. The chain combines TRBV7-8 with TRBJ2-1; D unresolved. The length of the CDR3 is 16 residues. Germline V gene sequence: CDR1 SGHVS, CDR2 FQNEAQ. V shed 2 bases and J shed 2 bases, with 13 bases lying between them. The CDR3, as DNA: TGTGCCAGCAGCTTATTGGTGAGCGAGCCCTACAATGAGCAGTTCTTC. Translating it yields CASSLLVSEPYNEQFF.

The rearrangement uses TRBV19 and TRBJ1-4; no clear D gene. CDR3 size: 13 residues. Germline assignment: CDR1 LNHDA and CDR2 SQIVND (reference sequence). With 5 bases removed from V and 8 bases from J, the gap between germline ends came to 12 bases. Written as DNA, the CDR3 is TGTGCCAGTAGTGCAGGACGGGAGGAAAAACTGTTTTTT. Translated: CASSAGREEKLFF. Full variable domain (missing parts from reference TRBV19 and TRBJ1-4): DGGITQSPKYLFRKEGQNVTLSCEQNLNHDAMYWYRQDPGQGLRLIYYSQIVNDFQKGDIAEGYSVSREKKESFPLTVTSAQKNPTAFYLCASSAGREEKLFFGSGTQLSVL.

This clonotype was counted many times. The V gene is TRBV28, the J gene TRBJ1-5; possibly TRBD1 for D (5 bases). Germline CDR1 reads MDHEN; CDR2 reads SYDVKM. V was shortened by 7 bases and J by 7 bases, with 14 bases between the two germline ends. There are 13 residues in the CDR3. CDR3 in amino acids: CASIPGPGQPQHF. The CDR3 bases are TGTGCCAGCATTCCAGGGCCGGGACAGCCCCAGCATTTT.

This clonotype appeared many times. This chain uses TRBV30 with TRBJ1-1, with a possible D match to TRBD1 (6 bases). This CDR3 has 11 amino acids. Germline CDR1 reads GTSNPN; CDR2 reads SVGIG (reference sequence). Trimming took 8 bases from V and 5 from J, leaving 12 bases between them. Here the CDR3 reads CASDRRTEAFF. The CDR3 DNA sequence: TGTGCCAGTGACAGGAGGACTGAAGCTTTCTTT. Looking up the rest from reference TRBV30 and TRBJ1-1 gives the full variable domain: SQTIHQWPATLVQPVGSPLSLECTVEGTSNPNLYWYRQAAGRGLQLLFYSVGIGQISSEVPQNLSASRPQDRQFILSSKKLLLSDSGFYLCASDRRTEAFFGQGTRLTVV.

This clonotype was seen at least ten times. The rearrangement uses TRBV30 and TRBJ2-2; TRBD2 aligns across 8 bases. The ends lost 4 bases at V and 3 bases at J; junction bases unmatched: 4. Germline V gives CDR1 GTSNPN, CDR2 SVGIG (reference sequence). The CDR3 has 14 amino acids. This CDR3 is CAWTRLAYTGELFF. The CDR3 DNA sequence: TGTGCCTGGACGCGACTAGCGTACACCGGGGAGCTGTTTTTT.

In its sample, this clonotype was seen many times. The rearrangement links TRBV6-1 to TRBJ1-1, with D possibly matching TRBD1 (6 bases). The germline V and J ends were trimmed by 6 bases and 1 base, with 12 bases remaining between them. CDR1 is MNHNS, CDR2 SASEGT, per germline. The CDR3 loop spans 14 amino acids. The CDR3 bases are TGTGCCAGCAGATCCCGAGGGGGGAACACTGAAGCTTTCTTT. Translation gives CASRSRGGNTEAFF.

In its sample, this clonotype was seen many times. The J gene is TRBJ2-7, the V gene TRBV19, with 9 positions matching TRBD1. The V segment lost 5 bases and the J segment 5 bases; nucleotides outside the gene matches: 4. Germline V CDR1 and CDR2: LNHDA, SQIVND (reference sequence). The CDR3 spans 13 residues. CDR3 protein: CASSGGQGHEQYF. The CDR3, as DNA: TGTGCCAGTAGTGGAGGACAGGGGCACGAGCAGTACTTC.

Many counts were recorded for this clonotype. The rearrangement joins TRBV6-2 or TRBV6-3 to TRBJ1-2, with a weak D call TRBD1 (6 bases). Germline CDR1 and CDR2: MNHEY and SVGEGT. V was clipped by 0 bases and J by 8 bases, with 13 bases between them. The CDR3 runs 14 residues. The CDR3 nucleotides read TGTGCCAGCAGTTACTCGAACCAGGGGAACGGCTACACCTTC. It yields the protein CASSYSNQGNGYTF.

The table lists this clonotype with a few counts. In nucleotides, the CDR3 is TGCGCCAGCAGCCATACCCAGGGACGCACAGATACGCAGTATTTT. Translating it yields CASSHTQGRTDTQYF. The chain links TRBV5-1 to TRBJ2-3; D may correspond to TRBD1 or TRBD2 (5 bases each). The CDR3 extends over 15 amino acids. With 4 bases removed from V and 1 base from J, the gap between germline ends came to 13 bases. Per germline, CDR1 SGHRS and CDR2 YFSETQ.

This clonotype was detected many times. The CDR3 DNA is TGTGCCAGCAGTGAAAGGACAAACGGAAACACCATATATTTT. Translated, it gives CASSERTNGNTIYF. The chain has TRBV2 and TRBJ1-3; the D gene is possibly TRBD1 (5 bases). Trimming cost V 2 bases and J 4 bases, with 9 bases left between them. Germline CDR1 and CDR2: SNHLY and FYNNEI. There are 14 residues in the CDR3. Together with reference TRBV2 and TRBJ1-3, the CDR3 gives the full variable domain: EPEVTQTPSHQVTQMGQEVILRCVPISNHLYFYWYRQILGQKVEFLVSFYNNEISEKSEIFDDQFSVERPDGSNFTLKIRSTKLEDSAMYFCASSERTNGNTIYFGEGSWLTVV.

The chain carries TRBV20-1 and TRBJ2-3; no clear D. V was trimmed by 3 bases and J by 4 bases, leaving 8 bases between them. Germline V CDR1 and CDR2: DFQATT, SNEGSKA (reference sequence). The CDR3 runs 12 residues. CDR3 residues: CSASRPADTQYF. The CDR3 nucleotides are TGCAGTGCTAGCCGGCCCGCAGATACGCAGTATTTT.

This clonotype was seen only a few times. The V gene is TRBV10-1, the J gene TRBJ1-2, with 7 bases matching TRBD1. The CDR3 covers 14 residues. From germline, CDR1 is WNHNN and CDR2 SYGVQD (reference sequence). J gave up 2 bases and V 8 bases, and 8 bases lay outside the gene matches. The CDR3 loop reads CASVSGTENYGYTF. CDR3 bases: TGCGCCAGCGTCTCCGGGACAGAAAACTATGGCTACACCTTC.